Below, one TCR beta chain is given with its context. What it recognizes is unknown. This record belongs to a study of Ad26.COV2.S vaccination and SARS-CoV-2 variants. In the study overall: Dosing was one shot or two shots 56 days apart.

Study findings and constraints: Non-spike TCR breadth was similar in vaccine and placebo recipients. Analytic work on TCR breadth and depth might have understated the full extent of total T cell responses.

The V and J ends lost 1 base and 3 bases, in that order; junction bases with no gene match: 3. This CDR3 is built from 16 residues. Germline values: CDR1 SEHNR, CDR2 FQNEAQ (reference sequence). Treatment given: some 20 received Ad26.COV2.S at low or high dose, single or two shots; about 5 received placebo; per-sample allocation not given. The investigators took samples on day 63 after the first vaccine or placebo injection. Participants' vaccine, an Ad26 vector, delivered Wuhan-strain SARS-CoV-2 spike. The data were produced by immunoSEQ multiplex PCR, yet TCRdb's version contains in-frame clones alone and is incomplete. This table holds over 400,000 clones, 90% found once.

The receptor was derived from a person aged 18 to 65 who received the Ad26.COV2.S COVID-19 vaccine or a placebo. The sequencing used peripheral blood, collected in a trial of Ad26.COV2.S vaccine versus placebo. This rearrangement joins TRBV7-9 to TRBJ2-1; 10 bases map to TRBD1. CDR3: CASSLVWTGGYNEQFF. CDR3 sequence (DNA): TGTGCCAGCAGCTTAGTCTGGACAGGGGGCTACAATGAGCAGTTCTTC. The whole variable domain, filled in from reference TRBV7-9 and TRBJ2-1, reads DTGVSQNPRHKITKRGQNVTFRCDPISEHNRLYWYRQTLGQGPEFLTYFQNEAQLEKSRLLSDRFSAERPKGSFSTLEIQRTEQGDSAMYLCASSLVWTGGYNEQFFGPGTRLTVL.